This is a list of T cell receptor beta chains from one sample in a study of blood T cell repertoires in COVID-19. TCRdb's copy holds only in-frame clones and misses some; the assay was immunoSEQ multiplex PCR. The table has about 240,000 clones, around 85% seen once; the top ten hold 3% to 3.5%. Material for sequencing was peripheral blood. Source of these receptors: a woman between 25 and 40 years old who had recovered from COVID-19. Each CDR3 is given with its conserved first and last residue. D genes are given only for firm matches. Clone size is stated in some rows and not others, as once, few, many or a class when expanded.

>TRBJ2-7|TRBV11-2|.|.
TGTGCCAGCAGCCGAGCCTACGAGCAGTACTTC
CASSRAYEQYF
>TRBJ2-7|TRBV10-2|TRBD2|.
TGCGCCAGCACGGGGGGAGGCGAGCAGTACTTC
CASTGGGEQYF
>TRBJ2-3|TRBV10-3|TRBD2|once
TGTGCCACCTATAGCGGGGGGCCGGATGGGGGAGATACGCAGTATTTT
CATYSGGPDGGDTQYF
>TRBJ2-3|TRBV15|TRBD2|once
TGTGCCACCAGCAGAGCCCGGGGAGCGGGGGGGGTAGATACGCAGTATTTT
CATSRARGAGGVDTQYF
>TRBJ1-1|TRBV29-1|.|.
TGCAGCTCGGGACATTTGAACACTGAAGCTTTCTTT
CSSGHLNTEAFF
>TRBJ1-2|TRBV7-9|.|.
TGTGCCAGCAGCTTAGTTGGGCAGGGGTCCCTTGGCTACACCTTC
CASSLVGQGSLGYTF
>TRBJ1-5|TRBV4-2|TRBD1|.
TGTGCCAGCAGCCAAGATGACAGGGGATACAATCAGCCCCAGCATTTT
CASSQDDRGYNQPQHF
>TRBJ1-1|TRBV2|TRBD1|.
TGTGCCACCACGCTCCCAGGGGGCAAGAGGGACACTGAAGCTTTCTTT
CATTLPGGKRDTEAFF
>TRBJ2-3|TRBV6-5|TRBD2|.
TGTGCCAGCAGTTTCGGAAGCGGGGTTACTGCTACGCAGTATTTT
CASSFGSGVTATQYF
>TRBJ1-5|TRBV19|.|.
TGTGCCAGTAGTATTTATGGGCGGGCGTATAGCAATCAGCCCCAGCATTTT
CASSIYGRAYSNQPQHF
>TRBJ2-1|TRBV4-3|TRBD2|few
TGCGCCAGCAGCCAATCTAGGTGGGGCAGCGGGGGGTTTAATGAGCAGTTCTTC
CASSQSRWGSGGFNEQFF
>TRBJ2-3|TRBV6-1|.|.
TGTGCCAGCAGTGAAGTTCCACTAATAGGAGATACGCAGTATTTT
CASSEVPLIGDTQYF
>TRBJ1-5|TRBV7-9|.|.
TGTGCCAGCAGCTTAGGCGCCGGCAATCAGCCCCAGCATTTT
CASSLGAGNQPQHF
>TRBJ1-1|TRBV5-1|TRBD1|.
TGCGCCAGCCGACAGGGTTCGGACACTGAAGCTTTCTTT
CASRQGSDTEAFF
>TRBJ2-1|TRBV19|.|many
TGTGCCAGTAGTAGGCAGGGTGGTCTTAGTGAGCAGTTCTTC
CASSRQGGLSEQFF
>TRBJ1-2|TRBV2|.|.
TGTGCCAGCAGTCGATCAGGTTCCGGCTACACCTTC
CASSRSGSGYTF
>TRBJ2-7|TRBV6-5|TRBD1|.
TGTGCCAGTGCTTTGACAGGGGACATTCTCGAGCAGTACTTC
CASALTGDILEQYF
>TRBJ1-6|TRBV14|TRBD1|.
TGTGCCAGCAGCCCTCAACAGGGGGCAAATTCACCCCTCCACTTT
CASSPQQGANSPLHF
>TRBJ2-1|TRBV27|TRBD1|.
TGTGCCAGCAGTTTGGGACAGGGGGCGTATGAGCAGTTCTTC
CASSLGQGAYEQFF
>TRBJ1-3|TRBV9|.|.
TGTGCCAGCAGCGTAGAGGGACTTCCTGACTCTGGAAACACCATATATTTT
CASSVEGLPDSGNTIYF
>TRBJ2-5|TRBV20-1|.|.
TGCAGTGCTAGTCCAGCGACCTTACAAGAGACCCAGTACTTC
CSASPATLQETQYF
>TRBJ1-2|TRBV5-4|TRBD1|.
TGTGCCAGCAGCCCAAGACAGGGAAGCGGCTACACCTTC
CASSPRQGSGYTF
>TRBJ2-2|TRBV7-6|TRBD2|.
TGTGCCAGCCAAAGCGGGGGGGAGGCCGGGGAGCTGTTTTTT
CASQSGGEAGELFF
>TRBJ2-1|TRBV7-7|TRBD2|.
TGTGCCAGCAGCTTAGGTGCTAGCGGGGGGGCCCTCAATGAGCAGTTCTTC
CASSLGASGGALNEQFF
>TRBJ2-2|TRBV4-3|.|once
TGCGCCAGCAGCCAAGATTGGCGGAGGGCGAACACCGGGGAGCTGTTTTTT
CASSQDWRRANTGELFF
>TRBJ2-1|TRBV5-6|TRBD1|.
TGTGCCAGCAGCCCGGGGACAGGGGAAGACAATGAGCAGTTCTTC
CASSPGTGEDNEQFF
>TRBJ2-2|TRBV25-1|TRBD2|.
TGTGCCAGCAGTGAGGTAGCGGGGGGGTGGACCGGGGAGCTGTTTTTT
CASSEVAGGWTGELFF
>TRBJ1-1|TRBV29-1|.|.
TGCAGCGTTGAAGAAAGCACAGGTGAAGCTTTCTTT
CSVEESTGEAFF
>TRBJ2-7|TRBV27|TRBD1|.
TGTGCCAGCAGTTTAAAAGGACAGGTCTACGAGCAGTACTTC
CASSLKGQVYEQYF
>TRBJ1-3|TRBV27|TRBD1|.
TGTGCCAGCAGTAAACTACCGACAGGGGGCGGAAACACCATATATTTT
CASSKLPTGGGNTIYF
>TRBJ2-3|TRBV25-1|TRBD1|.
TGTGCCAGCAGTGCCATGACAGGGGGCACAGATACGCAGTATTTT
CASSAMTGGTDTQYF
>TRBJ2-2|TRBV9|TRBD2|once
TGTGCCAGCAGCTTGGAACTAGCGGGGAACACCGGGGAGCTGTTTTTT
CASSLELAGNTGELFF
>TRBJ2-7|TRBV4-3|.|.
TGCGCCAGCAGCCACGGGGGGCACTACGAGCAGTACTTC
CASSHGGHYEQYF
>TRBJ1-6|TRBV28|.|.
TGTGCCAGCAAAGGGGCATCCCCTCGCCCCTATAATTCACCCCTCCACTTT
CASKGASPRPYNSPLHF
>TRBJ2-7|TRBV3-1/TRBV3-2|.|.
TGTGCCAGCAGCCAAACAAGAACCTACGAGCAGTACTTC
CASSQTRTYEQYF
>TRBJ2-3|TRBV29-1|.|once
TGCAGCGTTCGCACTGTGCTTACAGATACGCAGTATTTT
CSVRTVLTDTQYF
>TRBJ2-1|TRBV2|TRBD2|once
TGTGCCAGCAGTTGGAGGCGGGGGGGCACTGAGCAGTTCTTC
CASSWRRGGTEQFF
>TRBJ1-1|TRBV5-1|.|.
TGCGCCAGCAGCTCCCCGCAGGGTTTTTCCACTGAAGCTTTCTTT
CASSSPQGFSTEAFF
>TRBJ2-1|TRBV11-2|TRBD1|.
TGTGCCAGCAGCTCCGGGACAGGCCTCAACAATGAGCAGTTCTTC
CASSSGTGLNNEQFF
>TRBJ1-6|TRBV6-2/TRBV6-3|TRBD1|.
TGTGCCAGCAGTCCAGGACCGAGGACAGGGGTTAATTCACCCCTCCACTTT
CASSPGPRTGVNSPLHF
>TRBJ2-7|TRBV28|TRBD2|.
TGTGCCAGCAGTCCCCGGACTAGCGGCTACGAGCAGTACTTC
CASSPRTSGYEQYF
>TRBJ2-2|TRBV14|TRBD2|few
TGTGCCAGCAGCCATGGACTAGCCGAGCTGTTTTTT
CASSHGLAELFF
>TRBJ1-6|TRBV18|TRBD1|.
TGTGCCAGCTCCCTAACGGGACAGGGGAGTTCACCCCTCCACTTT
CASSLTGQGSSPLHF
>TRBJ2-1|TRBV5-1|TRBD1|.
TGCGCCAGCAGCTGGGACAGACAAAAAACCTACAATGAGCAGTTCTTC
CASSWDRQKTYNEQFF
>TRBJ2-5|TRBV7-9|TRBD2|.
TGTGCCAGCAGCTACGGGGGGCAAGAGACCCAGTACTTC
CASSYGGQETQYF
>TRBJ2-4|TRBV12-2|.|.
TGTGCAAGTCGCTTAAGCGGTGCCAAAAACATTCAGTACTTC
CASRLSGAKNIQYF
>TRBJ2-1|TRBV2|.|.
TGTGCCAGCAGCCGGGAAAATGAGCAGTTCTTC
CASSRENEQFF
>TRBJ1-1|TRBV10-3|TRBD1|.
TGTGCCATCAGTGGGAGGGACAGGGAAGCTTTCTTT
CAISGRDREAFF
>TRBJ1-2|TRBV18|TRBD1|.
TGTGCCAGCTCACCAGGGACAGATTATGGCTACACCTTC
CASSPGTDYGYTF
>TRBJ2-2|TRBV19|TRBD1|.
TGTGCCAGTAGTATTCCCGAGGGTATGACAGGGCGGAACACCGGGGAGCTGTTTTTT
CASSIPEGMTGRNTGELFF
>TRBJ2-7|TRBV19|TRBD2|.
TGTGCCAGTAATCGAGCGGGGCGACCCTACGAGCAGTACTTC
CASNRAGRPYEQYF
>TRBJ2-2|TRBV7-6|.|once
TGTGCCAGCAGCCGAAAGGGGACCGGGGAGCTGTTTTTT
CASSRKGTGELFF
>TRBJ2-5|TRBV5-4|.|.
TGTGCCAGCAGCCAAAGGCACAGGAATAAAGAGACCCAGTACTTC
CASSQRHRNKETQYF
>TRBJ2-1|TRBV19|.|.
TGTGCCAGTAGTCCCCCAACTGGTCTATCCTACAATGAGCAGTTCTTC
CASSPPTGLSYNEQFF
>TRBJ1-2|TRBV6-5|.|.
TGTGCCTGCTCAAAGGGGGTCGGCTATGGCTACACCTTC
CACSKGVGYGYTF